This TCR beta chain was documented in a study of neurological immune-mediated disorders. This clonotype was detected ten times or more. It was by 5'RACE with 10-nucleotide random UMIs that the cDNA was made. TCRdb independently ran MiXCR on the 5' RACE reads; one entry per CDR3 protein. The table has 70,000 to 95,000 distinct CDR3 sequences, about 12% seen once; the top ten hold 5%. With V trimmed by 5 bases and J by 2 bases, 4 bases remained unmatched. The CDR3 sequence is 15 residues long. Germline assignment: CDR1 SGHVS and CDR2 FQNEAQ. The time point: longitudinal time-point 2. Source material: PBMCs. The receptor's source is a female donor with HTLV-1-associated myelopathy (HAM/TSP). The V and J genes are TRBV7-8 and TRBJ2-3; TRBD2 matches at 10 bases. The CDR3 sequence is CASSELAGDTDTQYF. The CDR3 bases are TGTGCCAGCAGCGAGCTAGCGGGGGACACAGATACGCAGTATTTT.